The entry below gives a single TCR beta chain sequence along with its context. The antigen it recognizes is unknown. No base-level quality is on record; no much larger clone is a single base apart. The CDR3 covers 16 residues, taking in both the cysteine and the phenylalanine. Only CDR3 DNA is held: 48 bases, read in frame from base 1. From V the trimming removes 5 bases and from J it removes 0 bases, while the gene matches leave 9 bases of the junction unaccounted for. In the germline V gene, CDR1 corresponds to SGHAT and CDR2 to FQNNGV. The receptor library was made with the immunoSEQ multiplex PCR assay. For the multiplex PCR, a mixture combining 60 forward primers for TCR Vbeta segments and 13 reverse primers for TCR Jbeta segments was used. Amplification of the CDR3 region of rearranged TCR beta genes was performed with a multiplex PCR assay on genomic DNA. On the Illumina HiSeq System, the amplified TCR beta libraries were sequenced as 87-base-pair reads. The paper's processing steps were these. A later analysis tallied roughly 78 million unique TCR beta chains across the 650 to 750 repertoires, and about 12 million of those chains were shared by two or more donors. A nearest-neighbor algorithm error-corrected the raw reads and collapsed the reads into unique sequences, merging closely related sequences to remove PCR and sequencing errors. V, D and J gene segments were assigned by aligning CDR3 sequences to IMGT reference sequences. Each retained sequence needed at least a six-nucleotide match to both a V gene segment and a J gene segment. A rearrangement counted as productive if the CDR3 had no stop codons and remained in frame with V and J, and every other rearrangement counted as non-productive. Following IMGT convention, CDR3 was defined as the stretch from the second conserved V-encoded cysteine up to the conserved J-encoded phenylalanine. Sequences without an unambiguous match to a single V gene segment were excluded from the earlier analysis of about 640 of the donors. In an earlier analysis of a few hundred of the donors, V segments were called functional above 56.7% productive rearrangements and were called segregating when the between-donor standard deviation exceeded 5%. A statistical classification framework was built for diagnosing cytomegalovirus status from the catalog of TCR beta chain sequences. A later analysis assigned V and J genes by comparing TCR nucleotide sequences with IMGT/GENE-DB human TR gene sequences. Using the TCRdist pipeline, a later analysis assigned CDR3 sequences along with most-parsimonious VDJ recombination scenarios. A later analysis defined each TCR beta chain by its CDR3 amino acid sequence plus V-gene family, and excluded reads lacking a unique V-gene family. As a way to deal with suspected cross-contamination and a sequencing artifact, a later analysis dropped roughly 620 nucleotide sequences that were highly shared and had low generation probability. A later analysis calculated a clonal expansion index for each public chain from normalized within-repertoire ranks of inferred template counts. In a later analysis, generation probabilities were computed with a VDJ recombination model fitted to out-of-frame rearrangements, and the resulting probabilities were checked against IGoR. In a later analysis, hypergeometric tests were used to score TCR-TCR, TCR-HLA and TCR-CMV co-occurrence, with a repertoire-size bias correction applied to TCR pairs. In a later analysis, false discovery rates were estimated by permuting HLA or CMV assignments 20 times. A later analysis grouped co-occurring TCRs with DBSCAN, adding TCRdist sequence similarity when clustering within HLA-allele-positive subsets. For co-occurrence clustering, repertoires with fewer than 30,000 or more than 120,000 public chains were excluded, along with five repertoires with anomalous nucleotide sharing. The immuneACCESS repertoire file appears here via TCRdb, limited to in-frame rearrangements. These files lack a portion of the clones; in checked studies, under half of the deficit traces to unresolved V genes, and the cause of the others is not known. V and J calls and clone size are as listed in that table; D and trimming were resolved from the DNA. The table for this sample lists around 130,000 clones; around 77% of them were counted only once. The ten largest clonotypes hold 0.94% of the sample.

The data belong to a study of cytomegalovirus exposure and HLA in healthy donors (dated by TCRdb to 2016 to 2017). Notes on the research overall: An earlier analysis of under 600 of the donors reported 250 to 300 Gb of sequence data and 117 million unique TCR beta sequences from about 200 million T cells. A later genetic analysis took genome-wide SNP genotypes for about three fifths of the 666 donors and used that subset as a discovery cohort. Both class I and class II loci were covered by HLA typing, at four-digit resolution. To decide whether each TCR beta V gene segment behaved as functional or pseudogenic, an earlier analysis of 587 of the donors relied on high-throughput TCR beta sequencing. The study aimed to test whether cataloging public T cell receptors could reveal signatures of past pathogen exposure. Among under 450 genotyped donors of the cohort, an average of roughly 240,000 unique TCR beta nucleotide sequences were sequenced per donor, about a sixth of them non-productive. Every discovery cohort repertoire had been produced on one sequencing platform. The study profiled the T cell repertoires of 500 to 800 subjects by immunosequencing and related them to cytomegalovirus serostatus. Several DR-DQ haplotypes were handled as single units for association and clustering because linkage in the cohort was strong. Donor age, sex, ethnicity and CMV serostatus were compiled alongside the repertoire data. Besides the first cohort of 550 to 750 subjects, a separate validation cohort made up of roughly 130 different subjects was used. Typing coverage varied by locus: about 629-630 donors for A, B, C, DRB1 and DQB1; roughly 520 for DQA1; approximately 570 for DPA1; around 450 for DPB1. The study combined high-throughput TCR immunosequencing, statistical association of individual TCRs with disease status, and machine learning to predict cytomegalovirus infection status. Approximately 310 gigabases of sequencing data and approximately 92 million unique TCR sequences made up an early release that covered several hundred HLA-typed donors. To study patterns of TCR occurrence, a later analysis re-analyzed previously published TCR beta repertoires from 550 to 800 donors and added high-resolution HLA genotyping. Rather than using new phenotypic data, the later analysis identified candidate immune exposures from TCR beta sequences and from how often those sequences occurred across donors. Of the 300 to 400 genotyped donors, around 81% fell in the genetic ancestry cluster associated with self-reported Caucasian donors.

Beyond this particular receptor, the publication reports: Roughly uniform sequencing depth across donors was assumed in presence/absence analyses, although this assumption may not hold. At a false discovery rate of 0.05, a later analysis linked about 16,000 TCR beta sequences to specific HLA alleles. Correlated functional status among segregating V segments might reflect linkage disequilibrium, but an unknown experimental factor could not be ruled out. It was suggested by the authors that the approach could potentially be generalized to other disease states and immunological phenotypes. In the study, around 150 TCR beta chains were listed as associated with cytomegalovirus. Because HLA typing was missing for some donors at each locus, association tests included only the typed subset. Several of the top co-occurrence clusters appeared to be linked to parvovirus B19, influenza, CMV and Epstein-Barr virus, according to a later analysis. A later analysis found that most CMV-associated TCR beta chains appeared HLA-restricted, with HLA associations seemingly driven largely by CMV exposure. In an earlier analysis of 500 to 650 of the donors, most TCR beta V segments appeared in productive rearrangements about 87% or about 30% of the time, broadly matching IMGT annotations. The classifier was reported to diagnose cytomegalovirus status with high specificity and sensitivity in both the original cohort and the validation cohort. A cluster of highly shared sequence variants was judged likely to represent a technical artifact of the sequencing pipeline. Because counts were too low, around 18 rarely observed V segments, including chromosome 9 orphons, were left out of the earlier analysis of about 620 of the donors. A later analysis found that HLA-associated TCR beta chains were more clonally expanded and had lower generation probabilities than equally common non-associated chains. For the cohort, immune exposure information was limited to CMV serostatus. A further reported finding was that TCR beta sequences accurately predicted the HLA-A and HLA-B alleles for most subjects in the first cohort. A later genetic analysis reported fewer N-insertions in productive TCRs among donors in an Asian-associated ancestry cluster than the roughly 700-donor mean. V-gene and J-gene trimming of TCR beta chains was associated with a missense DCLRE1C variant in a later genetic analysis, and the association was replicated in an independent cohort. Only TCR beta chains were sequenced in this cohort, and the absence of alpha or paired-chain data limited detectable features. A few of the identified cytomegalovirus-associated TCR beta chains were confirmed in vitro to be specific for cytomegalovirus antigens. When HLA alleles, especially DR and DQ, strongly co-occurred, attributing TCR associations to individual alleles was difficult. Across donors, most TCR sequences were observed very rarely, whereas some public TCRs were present in many individuals. In a later analysis, the rate of TCR association differed among HLA loci, with DRB1 alleles having the most associated TCRs and HLA-C alleles having the fewest. Some IMGT-functional V segments, including TRBV6-2 and TRBV6-3, could not be told apart with the 87-base-pair reads, so those segments were excluded.

The cohort was made up of 666 healthy bone marrow donors. Cohort members were all nominally healthy when sampled, although unrecorded immune exposures were likely present. The donor tested CMV seronegative, placing the donor among the 350 to 400 seronegative members of the cohort. A peripheral blood sample was provided by each donor, and peripheral blood mononuclear cells were used for TCR beta sequencing. Genomic DNA extraction from the blood cell samples was performed with the Qiagen DNeasy Blood Extraction Kit. The TCR was taken from a woman aged 60-70 years in good health and CMV-seronegative. Here the chain combines TRBV11-2 and TRBJ2-7, and 8 bases in between align with TRBD2. The source material was PBMCs. The CDR3 region: CASSPGLAVNSYEQYF. The DNA sequence follows: TGTGCCAGCAGCCCCGGACTAGCCGTCAACTCCTACGAGCAGTACTTC.